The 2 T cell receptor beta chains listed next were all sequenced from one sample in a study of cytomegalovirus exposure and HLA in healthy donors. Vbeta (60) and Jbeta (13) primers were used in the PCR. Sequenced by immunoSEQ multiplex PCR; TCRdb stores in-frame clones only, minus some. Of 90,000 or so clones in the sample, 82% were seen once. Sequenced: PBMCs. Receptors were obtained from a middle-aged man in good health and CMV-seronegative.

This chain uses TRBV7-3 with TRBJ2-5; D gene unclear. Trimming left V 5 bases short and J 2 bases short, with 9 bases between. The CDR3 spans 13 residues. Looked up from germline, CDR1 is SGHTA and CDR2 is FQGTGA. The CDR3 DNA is TGTGCCAGCAGCGCGACTGCTCAAGAGACCCAGTACTTC. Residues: CASSATAQETQYF.

The CDR3 spells CASSFGGAGALNEQFF. As DNA, the CDR3 is TGTGCCAGCAGTTTCGGGGGGGCGGGAGCGCTCAATGAGCAGTTCTTC. This chain uses TRBV28 with TRBJ2-1; 8 nucleotides match TRBD2. CDR3 length equals 16 residues. V shed 3 bases, J shed 6 bases, and the junction held 10 bases outside the gene matches. Germline V gene data show CDR1 as MDHEN and CDR2 as SYDVKM. Supplemented by reference TRBV28 and TRBJ2-1, the full variable domain reads DVKVTQSSRYLVKRTGEKVFLECVQDMDHENMFWYRQDPGLGLRLIYFSYDVKMKEKGDIPEGYSVSREKKERFSLILESASTNQTSMYLCASSFGGAGALNEQFFGPGTRLTVL.